A selection of T cell receptor beta chains follows, all from one sample in a study of CD8+CD57+ T cells in acquired aplastic anemia. Each CDR3 protein is one row after TCRdb ran MiXCR on the reads. The sample has 200,000 or so distinct CDR3 sequences; under 55% are singletons. The sequenced material came from sorted CD4+, CD8+, or CD8+CD57+ T cells (not recorded which) from PBMCs. The source of these receptors is a human donor with aplastic anemia. The CDR3 runs from the conserved cysteine through the conserved F or W. D genes are given only for firm matches. Clone size is given for some rows only: seen once, a few or many times, or a class if the clone is expanded.

j_call clone_size d_call v_call cdr3_nt cdr3_aa
TRBJ1-3 many TRBD1 TRBV19 TGTGCCAGTGCACAGGGGGCGGATGGAAACACCATATATTTT CASAQGADGNTIYF
TRBJ1-1 NA NA TRBV30 TGTACCTGGAATCGAAATCTTGGGGCTGAAGCTTTCTTT CTWNRNLGAEAFF
TRBJ2-7 NA NA TRBV29-1 TGCAGCGTTGAAGGGACGAGGGCCGACTACGAGCAGTACTTC CSVEGTRADYEQYF
TRBJ2-2 many NA TRBV7-9 TGTGCCAGCAGCCGGTCACGGACCGGGGAGCTGTTTTTT CASSRSRTGELFF
TRBJ1-2 few TRBD1 TRBV30 TGTGCCTGGAGTGAGGGACAGGGGGCGAACTATGGCTACACCTTC CAWSEGQGANYGYTF
TRBJ2-1 NA NA TRBV20-1 TGCAGTGCCTCGGAGGGGGGCGAGGGGAATGAGCAGTTCTTC CSASEGGEGNEQFF
TRBJ1-2 NA NA TRBV10-2 TGCGCCAGCAGTGAGTCAAAGTCCAGGCCTGCTAACTATGGCTACACCTTC CASSESKSRPANYGYTF
TRBJ2-3 NA NA TRBV18 TGTGCCAGCTCACCCCAGGGGGATACGCAGTATTTT CASSPQGDTQYF
TRBJ1-2 many NA TRBV14 TGTGCCAGCAGCCCAGACGACCGTCTCGATCCTCTTAACTATGGCTACACCTTC CASSPDDRLDPLNYGYTF
TRBJ2-7 many TRBD2 TRBV2 TGTGCCAGCATGGGAGGGACTAGCGGGTTCCGGCAGTACTTC CASMGGTSGFRQYF
TRBJ2-7 NA NA TRBV6-1 TGTGCCAGCAGTGACAGGGTCAGCTACGAGCAGTACTTC CASSDRVSYEQYF
TRBJ2-7 few NA TRBV18 TGTGCCAGCTCGCAGGGTTTTGTAGCCTACGAGCAGTACTTC CASSQGFVAYEQYF
TRBJ2-5 NA NA TRBV20-1 TGCAGTGCTAGAGGGACTAACGAGCAAGAGACCCAGTACTTC CSARGTNEQETQYF
TRBJ2-3 many TRBD2 TRBV20-1 TGCAGTGCTAGAGGCGGGAGGACTAGCGGGACCACAGATACGCAGTATTTT CSARGGRTSGTTDTQYF
TRBJ2-5 few NA TRBV24-1 TGTGCCACCAGTGGAACTCCGGGACAAGAAGAGACCCAGTACTTC CATSGTPGQEETQYF
TRBJ1-2 few NA TRBV20-1 TGCAGTGCCCCCGACAGCACTTCAAACTATGGCTACACCTTC CSAPDSTSNYGYTF
TRBJ2-4 NA NA TRBV5-1 TGCGCCAGCAGCTTGGGACAGCGAAAAAACATTCAGTACTTC CASSLGQRKNIQYF
TRBJ2-1 many TRBD2 TRBV7-3 TGTGCCAGCAGCTTAACGGGTCTAGCGGGAGGGCCCTACAATGAGCAGTTCTTC CASSLTGLAGGPYNEQFF
TRBJ1-2 NA NA TRBV6-4 TGTGCCAGAATGTGTGGGGGAAAGGACTATGGCTACACCTTC CARMCGGKDYGYTF
TRBJ2-3 NA NA TRBV7-3 TGTGCCAGCAGCTTACTCCAGCAAGCTACGCAGTATTTT CASSLLQQATQYF
TRBJ1-1 many NA TRBV6-1 TGTGCCAGCAGGGGCCAGGGGAGCGGCACTGAAGCTTTCTTT CASRGQGSGTEAFF
TRBJ1-2 many NA TRBV7-6 TGTGCCAGCAGCCCCGCCGGGAAGTACGGCTACACCTTC CASSPAGKYGYTF
TRBJ2-3 NA NA TRBV15 TGTGCCACCAGCGCTCACAGGGTGTGGACAGATACGCAGTATTTT CATSAHRVWTDTQYF
TRBJ2-7 NA TRBD2 TRBV14 TGTGCCAGCAGCCGGTACGGGGCTAGCGGGAGAAGTCGTAACGAGCAGTACTTC CASSRYGASGRSRNEQYF
TRBJ1-3 many NA TRBV29-1 TGCAGCGCCGGTTATTCTGGAAACACCATATATTTT CSAGYSGNTIYF
TRBJ1-1 NA NA TRBV7-8 TGTGCCAGCAGCCGCACGCTGAACACTGAAGCTTTCTTT CASSRTLNTEAFF
TRBJ2-1 NA TRBD2 TRBV6-1 TGTGCCAGCAGTGAAAGGACTAGCGGGATCGCCTACAATGAGCAGTTCTTC CASSERTSGIAYNEQFF
TRBJ1-6 NA TRBD1 TRBV6-1 TGTGCCAGCAGTGAAGAGGTGACAGGGAGAAATTCACCCCTCCACTTT CASSEEVTGRNSPLHF
TRBJ2-7 NA TRBD1 TRBV10-2 TGCGCCAGCAGTAAAGACAGGGACGAGCAGTACTTC CASSKDRDEQYF
TRBJ2-1 NA TRBD1 TRBV5-5 TGTGCCAGCAGCTTGGTGACAGGGTCCTACAATGAGCAGTTCTTC CASSLVTGSYNEQFF
TRBJ2-3 NA NA TRBV29-1 TGCAGCGTTTTAATATCTGGGGCAGATACGCAGTATTTT CSVLISGADTQYF
TRBJ1-5 many NA TRBV4-2 TGTGCCAGCAGCCAAGACAGGAATCAGCCCCAGCATTTT CASSQDRNQPQHF
TRBJ2-2 NA NA TRBV14 TGTGCCAGCAGCCAATGGGACGGCACCGGGGAGCTGTTTTTT CASSQWDGTGELFF
TRBJ2-7 NA NA TRBV7-2 TGTGCCAGCAGCTTAGGTACTAGCACCTACGAGCAGTACTTC CASSLGTSTYEQYF
TRBJ2-7 NA NA TRBV20-1 TGCAGTGTACAGACTTACTACGAGCAGTACTTC CSVQTYYEQYF
TRBJ2-7 many NA TRBV7-2 TGTGCCAGCAGCGCCAGGGCCCACTACGAGCAGTACTTC CASSARAHYEQYF
TRBJ2-5 NA TRBD2 TRBV24-1 TGTGCCACCAGTGACCGAGGACTAGCGGGATTAGAGACCCAGTACTTC CATSDRGLAGLETQYF
TRBJ2-1 many NA TRBV7-2 TGTGCCAGCAGCTTAGTGGGCCCCGCCTGGGCGGATGAGCAGTTCTTC CASSLVGPAWADEQFF
TRBJ2-7 NA NA TRBV10-1 TGCGCCAGCAGTGAGTCCCACAGGGCAGCCTACGAGCAGTACTTC CASSESHRAAYEQYF
TRBJ2-1 NA NA TRBV27 TGTGCCAGCAGTGTGCCCAGCAGGAGTCTAAGGGGTGAGCAGCTCTTC CASSVPSRSLRGEQLF
TRBJ2-6 NA TRBD2 TRBV10-3 TGTGCCACGGGACTAGCGGGAGTGGGGGCTGGGGCCAACGTCCTGACTTTC CATGLAGVGAGANVLTF
TRBJ2-7 many NA TRBV19 TGTGCCAGTAGTATAAGGACCTTACGAGAGCAGTACTTC CASSIRTLREQYF
TRBJ2-3 many NA TRBV14 TGTGCCAGCAGCCGAATACGACAGAACACAGATACGCAGTATTTT CASSRIRQNTDTQYF
TRBJ1-6 NA NA TRBV15 TGCGCCACCAGCAGAGATGGTGGGGGTCTCTCACCCCTCCACTTT CATSRDGGGLSPLHF
TRBJ2-1 NA TRBD2 TRBV11-2 TGTGCCAGCGTCTTGGGAAGCGGGGCTTACAATGAGCAGTTCTTC CASVLGSGAYNEQFF
TRBJ1-2 few TRBD1 TRBV7-2 TGTGCCAGCAGCGGACTAAGGGACAGCCACTATGGCTACACCTTC CASSGLRDSHYGYTF